Below, 20 T cell receptor beta chains from the same sample are listed, as sequenced in a study of T cells after yellow fever vaccination. TCRdb passed the 5' RACE reads through MiXCR, listing each CDR3 protein once. The table records under 300,000 distinct CDR3 sequences, approximately 12% of them present only once. Sequenced material: CD4+ T cells sorted from PBMCs, taken 45 days after the yellow fever booster vaccination. The receptors were sampled from a man under 40 who received the YFV17D yellow fever vaccine.

This clonotype has only a few counts. The chain recombines TRBV20-1 with TRBJ2-5; TRBD2 is a possible D gene (5 bases). Deletions cut 3 bases from V and 4 bases from J, with 12 bases between. CDR3 size: 13 residues. Germline loops: CDR1 DFQATT, CDR2 SNEGSKA (reference sequence). The CDR3 sequence: CSARGAEGETQYF. The DNA for the CDR3 is TGCAGTGCTAGGGGCGCCGAGGGAGAGACCCAGTACTTC.

This sequence joins TRBV7-9 and TRBJ2-5; D might be TRBD2 (6 bases). V lost 3 bases and J 5 bases, leaving 10 bases between the germline ends. CDR1 SEHNR and CDR2 FQNEAQ come from the germline V gene (reference sequence). CDR3 size: 13 residues. CDR3 in amino acids: CASSFTGAETQYF. In DNA, the CDR3 is TGTGCCAGCAGCTTTACGGGAGCGGAGACCCAGTACTTC.

The chain carries TRBV4-2 and TRBJ2-7, with TRBD1 identical over 9 bases. The V gene's germline CDR1 is LGHNA and CDR2 YNFKEQ. CDR3 length equals 14 residues. The V gene end was trimmed by 6 bases and the J gene end by 2 bases; junction bases not matched to a gene: 5. The CDR3 DNA sequence: TGTGCCAGCAGTCGACAGGGGGAAGCCTACGAGCAGTACTTC. Translating gives CASSRQGEAYEQYF.

The chain uses TRBV7-2 and TRBJ2-5, with 7 nucleotides matching TRBD2. With 7 bases clipped from V and 5 bases from J, the junction kept 19 bases outside the gene matches. Germline V gives CDR1 SGHTA, CDR2 FQGNSA. This CDR3 contains 17 residues. The CDR3 region is CASTQGSVAVRGETQYF. DNA of the CDR3: TGTGCCAGCACCCAAGGCTCGGTAGCGGTGCGGGGGGAGACCCAGTACTTC.

This clonotype was detected ten times or more. This rearrangement joins TRBV7-9 to TRBJ2-3; D remains ambiguous. This CDR3 is built from 12 residues. Germline V gene lookup returns CDR1 SEHNR and CDR2 FQNEAQ (reference sequence). V lost 3 bases, J lost 6 bases, and 7 bases lay in between. CDR3 sequence: CASSLLGDTQYF. CDR3 nucleotide sequence: TGTGCCAGCAGCTTGCTGGGGGATACGCAGTATTTT.

The chain is built from TRBV5-6 and TRBJ1-3; D is ambiguous. The V gene's germline CDR1 is SGHDT and CDR2 YYEEEE. The CDR3 covers 16 residues. Trimming removed 4 bases from V and 0 bases from J, with 14 bases in between. The CDR3 protein is CASSHGGPNSGNTIYF. The CDR3 DNA reads as TGTGCCAGCAGCCACGGCGGGCCGAACTCTGGAAACACCATATATTTT. Variable domain in full (rest from reference TRBV5-6 and TRBJ1-3): DAGVTQSPTHLIKTRGQQVTLRCSPKSGHDTVSWYQQALGQGPQFIFQYYEEEERQRGNFPDRFSGHQFPNYSSELNVNALLLGDSALYLCASSHGGPNSGNTIYFGEGSWLTVV.

This chain connects TRBV6-1 to TRBJ1-3; D unclear. CDR3 size: 13 residues. Germline lookup yields CDR1 MNHNS and CDR2 SASEGT. V lost 6 bases and J 1 base, leaving 7 bases between the germline ends. The CDR3 here is CASRTVSGNTIYF. The CDR3 DNA follows: TGTGCCAGCAGAACAGTGTCTGGAAACACCATATATTTT.

This clonotype was detected ten times or more. This chain joins TRBV28 and TRBJ2-3; no clear D gene. Germline CDR1 MDHEN, CDR2 SYDVKM. The CDR3 is made up of 17 amino acids. Trimming pared 3 bases from V and 4 bases from J, leaving 20 bases between. CDR3 protein: CASSFLSSARGADTQYF. The CDR3 region has the DNA TGTGCCAGCAGTTTCTTGTCCAGCGCGCGAGGCGCAGATACGCAGTATTTT.

V usage is TRBV5-1 and J usage is TRBJ2-5; D may be TRBD2 (5 bases). The CDR3 is 15 amino acids. Germline CDR1 reads SGHRS; CDR2 reads YFSETQ. Trimming left V 0 bases short and J 1 base short, with 10 bases between. The CDR3 here is CASSLGLPIQETQYF. The CDR3 nucleotides read TGCGCCAGCAGCTTGGGACTACCTATCCAAGAGACCCAGTACTTC.

This clonotype appeared a few times. The chain couples TRBV25-1 to TRBJ1-1; tentatively, D is TRBD1 (5 bases). Germline values: CDR1 MGHDK, CDR2 SYGVNS. Trimming took 6 bases from V and 1 from J, leaving 12 bases between them. This CDR3 has 14 residues. CDR3 DNA sequence: TGTGCCAGCAGACTCCTAGGACAGAACACTGAAGCTTTCTTT. It specifies CASRLLGQNTEAFF.

This chain connects TRBV20-1 to TRBJ2-3; D is tentatively TRBD1 or TRBD2 (5 bases each). CDR3 length: 16 residues. V shed 2 bases and J shed 6 bases, with 21 bases lying between them. Germline V gives CDR1 DFQATT, CDR2 SNEGSKA (reference sequence). The CDR3 loop is CSARLGRPAKADTQYF. CDR3 coding DNA: TGCAGTGCTAGATTGGGACGGCCCGCCAAGGCGGATACGCAGTATTTT.

The gene calls are TRBV7-2 and TRBJ1-4; 11 bases match TRBD1. This CDR3 is 14 amino acids long. V was pared by 4 bases and J by 11 bases, with 6 bases of the junction left unmatched. Germline-derived CDR1 and CDR2 are SGHTA and FQGNSA. The CDR3 DNA reads TGTGCCAGCAGCTCCCGGGACAGGGGGGGGAAACTGTTTTTT. Amino acids: CASSSRDRGGKLFF.

This clonotype was picked up a small number of times. The chain recombines TRBV4-3 with TRBJ2-1; D uncertain. The ends were cut back, 4 bases at V and 1 base at J, with 11 bases in the middle. CDR3 length equals 15 residues. Germline lookup yields CDR1 LGHNA and CDR2 YSLEER. CDR3 residues: CASSPRPSSYNEQFF. Written as DNA, the CDR3 is TGCGCCAGCAGCCCCCGACCAAGTTCCTACAATGAGCAGTTCTTC.

A note on this clonotype: Just one base apart from a much larger clone, this may be a read error. The CDR3 DNA follows: TGCAGCCCTTCTTATGGGGGGGCGACCTACAATGAGCAGTTCTTC. This encodes CSPSYGGATYNEQFF. This sequence joins TRBV29-1 and TRBJ2-1; possibly TRBD2 for D (7 bases). V was trimmed by 8 bases and J by 2 bases, leaving 19 bases between them. CDR1 and CDR2 from the germline V gene are SQVTM and ANQGSEA. CDR3 length equals 15 residues.

The rearrangement joins TRBV7-9 to TRBJ2-1; possibly TRBD1 for D (5 bases). CDR1 is SEHNR and CDR2 is FQNEAQ in the germline V gene (reference sequence). CDR3 length: 15 residues. The germline V and J ends were trimmed by 0 bases and 6 bases, with 12 bases remaining between them. The CDR3 loop is CASSLAGGAVNEQFF. CDR3 bases: TGTGCCAGCAGCTTAGCGGGTGGGGCCGTCAATGAGCAGTTCTTC. Full variable domain (outside the CDR3, taken from reference TRBV7-9 and TRBJ2-1): DTGVSQNPRHKITKRGQNVTFRCDPISEHNRLYWYRQTLGQGPEFLTYFQNEAQLEKSRLLSDRFSAERPKGSFSTLEIQRTEQGDSAMYLCASSLAGGAVNEQFFGPGTRLTVL.

This clonotype was seen a single time. V is TRBV4-1 and J is TRBJ2-1, with TRBD2 identical over 8 bases. J was trimmed by 8 bases and V by 4 bases; bases with no gene match: 16. This CDR3 comprises 17 residues. CDR1 and CDR2 (germline): MGHRA, YSYEKL. The DNA of the CDR3 is TGCGCCAGCAGCCCCAAGGAAAGGTCCAGCGGGAGTGATGAGCAGTTCTTC. This translates into CASSPKERSSGSDEQFF.

The chain links TRBV5-6 to TRBJ1-5; no firm D call. In germline, CDR1 is SGHDT, CDR2 YYEEEE. Trimming removed 3 bases at V and 0 bases at J, with 10 bases between. This CDR3 spans 15 amino acids. As DNA, the CDR3 is TGTGCCAGCAGCTCCCAAAGTTATAGCAATCAGCCCCAGCATTTT. It encodes CASSSQSYSNQPQHF.

The V gene is TRBV10-3, the J gene TRBJ2-5, with 13 bases fitting TRBD2. Trimming cost V 6 bases and J 5 bases; bases outside gene matches: 3. This CDR3 is 14 amino acids long. Germline assignment: CDR1 ENHRY and CDR2 SYGVKD. The CDR3 nucleotides are TGTGCCATCAGCGGGACTAGCGGGACGGAGACCCAGTACTTC. This translates into CAISGTSGTETQYF.

The chain links TRBV6-1 to TRBJ2-5, with 8 bases lining up with TRBD1. V lost 7 bases, J lost 1 base, and 5 bases stayed unmatched. The CDR3 consists of 14 residues. Germline CDR1 and CDR2: MNHNS and SASEGT. CDR3 nucleotides: TGTGCCAGCAAGCAGGGGGCAATCCAAGAGACCCAGTACTTC. Amino acid sequence: CASKQGAIQETQYF.

This clonotype was detected only a few times. The rearrangement uses TRBV20-1 and TRBJ1-2; TRBD1 aligns across 9 bases. The CDR3 is 13 residues long. J gave up 7 bases and V 2 bases, and 5 bases lay outside the gene matches. The germline CDR1 and CDR2 sequences are DFQATT and SNEGSKA (reference sequence). CDR3 coding DNA: TGCAGTGCTAGACAGGACAGGGGTATTGGCTACACCTTC. This gives the protein CSARQDRGIGYTF.